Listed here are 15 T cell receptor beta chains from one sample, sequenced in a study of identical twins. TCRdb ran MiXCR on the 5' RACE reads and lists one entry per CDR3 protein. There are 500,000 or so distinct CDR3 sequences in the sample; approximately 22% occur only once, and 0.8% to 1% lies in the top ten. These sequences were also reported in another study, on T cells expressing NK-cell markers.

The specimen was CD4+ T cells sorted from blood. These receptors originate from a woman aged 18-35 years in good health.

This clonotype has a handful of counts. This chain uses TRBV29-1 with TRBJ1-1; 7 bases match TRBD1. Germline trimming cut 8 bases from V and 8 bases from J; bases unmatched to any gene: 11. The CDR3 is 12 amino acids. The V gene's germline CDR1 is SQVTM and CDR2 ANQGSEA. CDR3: CSHSRQGSEAFF. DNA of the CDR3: TGCAGCCACTCCCGACAGGGTTCCGAAGCTTTCTTT.

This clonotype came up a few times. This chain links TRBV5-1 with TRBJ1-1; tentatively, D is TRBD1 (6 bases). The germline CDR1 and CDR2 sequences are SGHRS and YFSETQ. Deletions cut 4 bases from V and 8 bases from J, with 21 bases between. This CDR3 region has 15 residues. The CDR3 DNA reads TGCGCCAGCAGCCCGGATGGGGGGCAAAGAAACGAAGCTTTCTTT. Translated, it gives CASSPDGGQRNEAFF. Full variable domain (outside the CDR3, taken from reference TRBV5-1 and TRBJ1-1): KAGVTQTPRYLIKTRGQQVTLSCSPISGHRSVSWYQQTPGQGLQFLFEYFSETQRNKGNFPGRFSGRQFSNSRSEMNVSTLELGDSALYLCASSPDGGQRNEAFFGQGTRLTVV.

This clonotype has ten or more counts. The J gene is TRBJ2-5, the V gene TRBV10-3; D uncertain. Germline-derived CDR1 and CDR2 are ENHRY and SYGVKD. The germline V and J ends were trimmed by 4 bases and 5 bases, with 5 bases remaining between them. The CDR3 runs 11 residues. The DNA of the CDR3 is TGTGCCATCAGTGTGTCCGAGACCCAGTACTTC. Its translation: CAISVSETQYF.

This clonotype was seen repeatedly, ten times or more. CDR3 amino acids: CASSLGQTLIDEQFF. In DNA, the CDR3 is TGTGCCAGCAGCTTAGGACAGACTTTGATCGATGAGCAGTTCTTC. The gene calls are TRBV7-8 and TRBJ2-1; perhaps TRBD1 as D (5 bases). V lost 1 base, J lost 8 bases, and 15 bases lay in between. Germline values: CDR1 SGHVS, CDR2 FQNEAQ. The CDR3 totals 15 residues.

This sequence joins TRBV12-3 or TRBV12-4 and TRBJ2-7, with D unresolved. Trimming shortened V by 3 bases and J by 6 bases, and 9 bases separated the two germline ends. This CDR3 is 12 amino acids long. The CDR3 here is CASSFGAGEQYF. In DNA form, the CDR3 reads TGTGCCAGCAGTTTCGGAGCAGGCGAGCAGTACTTC.

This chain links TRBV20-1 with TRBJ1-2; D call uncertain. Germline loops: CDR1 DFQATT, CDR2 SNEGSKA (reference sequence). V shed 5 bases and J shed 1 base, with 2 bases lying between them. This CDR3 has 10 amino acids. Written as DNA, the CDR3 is TGCAGTGCTGATAACTATGGCTACACCTTC. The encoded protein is CSADNYGYTF.

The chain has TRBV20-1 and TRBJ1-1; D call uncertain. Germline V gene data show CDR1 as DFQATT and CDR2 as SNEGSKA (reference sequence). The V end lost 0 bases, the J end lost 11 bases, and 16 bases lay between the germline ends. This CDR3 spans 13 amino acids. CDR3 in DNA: TGCAGTGCTAGAGATGGCACGATAAGTATGGCTTTCTTT. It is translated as CSARDGTISMAFF.

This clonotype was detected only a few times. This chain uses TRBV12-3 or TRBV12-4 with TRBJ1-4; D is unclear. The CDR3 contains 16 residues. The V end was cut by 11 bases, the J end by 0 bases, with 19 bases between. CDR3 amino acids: CASSGSPLATNEKLFF. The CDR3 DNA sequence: TGTGCCTCCAGTGGCAGTCCCCTTGCAACTAATGAAAAACTGTTTTTT.

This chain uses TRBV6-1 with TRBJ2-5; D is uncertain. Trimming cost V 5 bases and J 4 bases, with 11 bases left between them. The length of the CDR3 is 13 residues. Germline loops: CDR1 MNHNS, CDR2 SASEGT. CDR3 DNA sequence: TGTGCCAGCAGTCCTCTCTGGGGAGAGACCCAGTACTTC. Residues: CASSPLWGETQYF.

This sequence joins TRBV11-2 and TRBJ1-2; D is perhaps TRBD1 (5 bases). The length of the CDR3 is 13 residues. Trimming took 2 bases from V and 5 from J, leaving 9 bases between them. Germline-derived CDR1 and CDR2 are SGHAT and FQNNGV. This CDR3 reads CASSLSGRYGYTF. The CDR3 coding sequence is TGTGCCAGCAGCTTATCAGGGCGGTATGGCTACACCTTC.

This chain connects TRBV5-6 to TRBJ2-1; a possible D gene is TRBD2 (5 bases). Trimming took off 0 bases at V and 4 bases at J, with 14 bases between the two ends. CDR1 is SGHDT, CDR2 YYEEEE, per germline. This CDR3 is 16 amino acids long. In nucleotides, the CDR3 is TGTGCCAGCAGCTTGGTGGGGAGCGGACCTTACAATGAGCAGTTCTTC. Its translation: CASSLVGSGPYNEQFF.

The CDR3 region is CASNKDNEQYF. In DNA, the CDR3 is TGTGCCAGTAATAAGGACAACGAGCAGTACTTC. The J gene is TRBJ2-7, the V gene TRBV6-6; perhaps TRBD1 as D (5 bases). Per the germline V gene, CDR1 is MNHNY and CDR2 is SVGAGI (reference sequence). CDR3 length equals 11 residues. V lost 9 bases and J lost 5, with 11 bases in between.

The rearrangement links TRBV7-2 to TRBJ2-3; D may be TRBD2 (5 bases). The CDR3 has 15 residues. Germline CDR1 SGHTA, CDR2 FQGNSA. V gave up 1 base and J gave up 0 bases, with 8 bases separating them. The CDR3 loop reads CASSLVWTSTDTQYF. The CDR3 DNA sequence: TGTGCCAGCAGCTTAGTATGGACTAGCACAGATACGCAGTATTTT.

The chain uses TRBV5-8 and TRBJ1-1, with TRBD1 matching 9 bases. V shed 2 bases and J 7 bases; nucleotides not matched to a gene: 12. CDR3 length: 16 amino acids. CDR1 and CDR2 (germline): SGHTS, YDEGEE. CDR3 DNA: TGTGCCAGCAGCTTTACAGGGGGCGTATGGTTCGGTGAAGCTTTCTTT. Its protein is CASSFTGGVWFGEAFF.

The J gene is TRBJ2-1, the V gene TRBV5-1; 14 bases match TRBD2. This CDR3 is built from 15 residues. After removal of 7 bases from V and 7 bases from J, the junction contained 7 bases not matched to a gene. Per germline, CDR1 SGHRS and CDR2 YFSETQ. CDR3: CASELGTSGGNEQFF. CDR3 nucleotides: TGCGCCAGCGAGTTAGGGACTAGCGGGGGTAATGAGCAGTTCTTC.